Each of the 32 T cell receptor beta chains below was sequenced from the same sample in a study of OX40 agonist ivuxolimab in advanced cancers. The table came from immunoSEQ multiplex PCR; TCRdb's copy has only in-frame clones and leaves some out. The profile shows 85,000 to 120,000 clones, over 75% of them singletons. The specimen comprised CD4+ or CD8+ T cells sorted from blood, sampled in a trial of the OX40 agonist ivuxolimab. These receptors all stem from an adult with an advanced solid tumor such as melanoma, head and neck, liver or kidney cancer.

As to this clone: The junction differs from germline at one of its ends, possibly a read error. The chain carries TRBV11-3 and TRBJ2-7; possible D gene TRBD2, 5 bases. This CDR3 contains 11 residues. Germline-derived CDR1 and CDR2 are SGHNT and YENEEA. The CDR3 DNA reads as TGTGCCAGCAGCTTAAAAAAGTGGGAGACATTC. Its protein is CASSLKKWETF.

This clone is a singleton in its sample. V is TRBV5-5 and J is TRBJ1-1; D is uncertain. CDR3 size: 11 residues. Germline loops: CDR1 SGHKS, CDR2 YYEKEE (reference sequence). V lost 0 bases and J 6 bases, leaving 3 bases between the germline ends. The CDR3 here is CASSLAAEAFF. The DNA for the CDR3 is TGTGCCAGCAGCTTGGCCGCTGAAGCTTTCTTT.

The CDR3 nucleotides are TGTGCCAGCACCCCCGACACGGCCACTGAAGCTTTCTTT. Its translation is CASTPDTATEAFF. This chain uses TRBV9 with TRBJ1-1; D uncertain. Trimming shortened V by 6 bases and J by 4 bases, and 13 bases separated the two germline ends. Germline-derived CDR1 and CDR2 are SGDLS and YYNGEE. This CDR3 is built from 13 residues.

CDR3 protein: CASRRGGERRETQYF. In DNA form, the CDR3 reads TGTGCCAGCAGAAGGGGCGGGGAGCGCAGAGAGACCCAGTACTTC. V usage is TRBV6-5 and J usage is TRBJ2-5; possible D gene TRBD2, 6 bases. Trimming cost V 6 bases and J 4 bases, with 18 bases left between them. Germline lookup yields CDR1 MNHEY and CDR2 SVGAGI. The CDR3 length is 15 residues.

The CDR3 here is CASSLWRQGPPYEQYF. As DNA, the CDR3 is TGTGCCAGCAGCCTCTGGCGACAGGGTCCCCCCTACGAGCAGTACTTC. The J gene is TRBJ2-7, the V gene TRBV14, with 7 bases fitting TRBD1. CDR1 SGHDN and CDR2 FVKESK come from the germline V gene. The V segment lost 4 bases and the J segment 2 bases; nucleotides outside the gene matches: 11. CDR3 size: 16 residues.

DNA for the CDR3: TGTGCCAGCAGCTTAGCCGGGACAGGGTGGACTGAAGCTTTCTTT. Encoded protein: CASSLAGTGWTEAFF. The chain carries TRBV7-2 and TRBJ1-1; 9 positions match TRBD1. CDR3 length: 15 residues. Germline assignment: CDR1 SGHTA and CDR2 FQGNSA. V was pared by 0 bases and J by 5 bases, with 4 bases of the junction left unmatched.

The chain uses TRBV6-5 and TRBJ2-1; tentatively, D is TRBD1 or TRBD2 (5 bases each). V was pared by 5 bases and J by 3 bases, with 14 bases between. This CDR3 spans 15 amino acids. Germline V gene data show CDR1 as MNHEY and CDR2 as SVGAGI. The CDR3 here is CASSIPGPDYNEQFF. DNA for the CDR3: TGTGCCAGCAGTATACCGGGACCCGACTACAATGAGCAGTTCTTC.

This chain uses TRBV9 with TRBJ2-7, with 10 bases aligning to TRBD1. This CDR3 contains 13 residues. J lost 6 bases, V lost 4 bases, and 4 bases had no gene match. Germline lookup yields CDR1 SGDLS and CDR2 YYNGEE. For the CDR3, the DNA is TGTGCCAGCAGCCCGGGACAGGGGTTCGAGCAGTACTTC. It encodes CASSPGQGFEQYF.

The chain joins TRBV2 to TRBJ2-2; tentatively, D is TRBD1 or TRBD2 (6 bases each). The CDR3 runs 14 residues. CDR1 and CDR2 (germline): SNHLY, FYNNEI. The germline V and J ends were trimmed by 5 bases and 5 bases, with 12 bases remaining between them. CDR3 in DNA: TGTGCCAGCAGTCGGGGGCCCGGGACCGGGGAGCTGTTTTTT. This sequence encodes CASSRGPGTGELFF. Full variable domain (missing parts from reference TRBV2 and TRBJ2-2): EPEVTQTPSHQVTQMGQEVILRCVPISNHLYFYWYRQILGQKVEFLVSFYNNEISEKSEIFDDQFSVERPDGSNFTLKIRSTKLEDSAMYFCASSRGPGTGELFFGEGSRLTVL.

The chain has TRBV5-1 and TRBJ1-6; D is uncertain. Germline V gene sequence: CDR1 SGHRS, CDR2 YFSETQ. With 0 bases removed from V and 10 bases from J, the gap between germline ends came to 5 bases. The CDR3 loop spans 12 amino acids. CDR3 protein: CASSLGGSPLHF. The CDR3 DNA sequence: TGCGCCAGCAGCTTGGGAGGCTCACCCCTCCACTTT.

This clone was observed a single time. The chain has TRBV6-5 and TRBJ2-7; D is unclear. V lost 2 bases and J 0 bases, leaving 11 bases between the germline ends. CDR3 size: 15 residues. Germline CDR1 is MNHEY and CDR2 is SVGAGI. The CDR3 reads CASSYVYSYSYEQYF. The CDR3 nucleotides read TGTGCCAGCAGTTACGTCTACTCCTACTCCTACGAGCAGTACTTC.

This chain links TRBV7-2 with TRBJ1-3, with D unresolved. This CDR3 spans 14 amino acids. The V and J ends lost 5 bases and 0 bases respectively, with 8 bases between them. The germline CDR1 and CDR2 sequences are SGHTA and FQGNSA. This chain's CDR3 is CASSQISSGNTIYF. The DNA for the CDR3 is TGTGCCAGCAGCCAAATAAGCTCTGGAAACACCATATATTTT.

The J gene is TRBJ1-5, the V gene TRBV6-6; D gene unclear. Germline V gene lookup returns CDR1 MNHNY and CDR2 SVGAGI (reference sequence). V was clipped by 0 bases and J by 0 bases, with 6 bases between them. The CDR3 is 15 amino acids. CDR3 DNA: TGTGCCAGCAGTTACTCGTTGTATAGCAATCAGCCCCAGCATTTT. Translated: CASSYSLYSNQPQHF.

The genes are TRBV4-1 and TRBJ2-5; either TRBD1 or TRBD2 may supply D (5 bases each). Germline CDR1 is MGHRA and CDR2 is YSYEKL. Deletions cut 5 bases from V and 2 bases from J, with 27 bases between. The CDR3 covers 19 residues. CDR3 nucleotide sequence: TGCGCCAGCAGCTCTAGGCTTCGGGACCCCTCTGGGCATCAAGAGACCCAGTACTTC. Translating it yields CASSSRLRDPSGHQETQYF.

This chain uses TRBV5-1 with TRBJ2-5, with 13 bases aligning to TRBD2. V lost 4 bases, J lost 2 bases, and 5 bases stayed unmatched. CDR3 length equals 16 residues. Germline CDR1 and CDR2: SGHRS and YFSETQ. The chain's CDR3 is CASSPGLAGAQETQYF. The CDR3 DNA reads TGCGCCAGCAGCCCTGGACTAGCGGGGGCGCAAGAGACCCAGTACTTC. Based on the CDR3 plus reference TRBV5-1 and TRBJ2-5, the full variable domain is KAGVTQTPRYLIKTRGQQVTLSCSPISGHRSVSWYQQTPGQGLQFLFEYFSETQRNKGNFPGRFSGRQFSNSRSEMNVSTLELGDSALYLCASSPGLAGAQETQYFGPGTRLLVL.

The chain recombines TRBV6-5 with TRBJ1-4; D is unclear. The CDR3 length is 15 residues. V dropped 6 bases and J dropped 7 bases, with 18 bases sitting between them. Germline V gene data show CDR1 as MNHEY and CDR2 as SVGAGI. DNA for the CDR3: TGTGCCAGCAGACCTAGATCAGACTGGGGTGAAAAACTGTTTTTT. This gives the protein CASRPRSDWGEKLFF.

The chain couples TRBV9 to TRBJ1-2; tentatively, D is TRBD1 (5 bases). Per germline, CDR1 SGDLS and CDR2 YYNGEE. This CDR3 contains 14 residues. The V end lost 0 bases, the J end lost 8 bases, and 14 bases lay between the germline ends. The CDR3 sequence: CASSVVEPGRGYTF. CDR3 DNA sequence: TGTGCCAGCAGCGTAGTAGAACCAGGGCGCGGCTACACCTTC.

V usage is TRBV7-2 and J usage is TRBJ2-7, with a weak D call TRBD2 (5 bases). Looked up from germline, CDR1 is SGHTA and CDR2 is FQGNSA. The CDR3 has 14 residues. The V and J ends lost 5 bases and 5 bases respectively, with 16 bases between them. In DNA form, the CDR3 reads TGTGCCAGCAGCCCCCCACCAACGGAGGACGAGCAGTACTTC. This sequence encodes CASSPPPTEDEQYF.

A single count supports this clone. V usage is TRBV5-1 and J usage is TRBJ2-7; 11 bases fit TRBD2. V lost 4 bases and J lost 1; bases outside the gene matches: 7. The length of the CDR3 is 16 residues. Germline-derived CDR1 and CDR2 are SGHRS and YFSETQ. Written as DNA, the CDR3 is TGCGCCAGCAGCAAAGGGACTAGCGGACTATCCTACGAGCAGTACTTC. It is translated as CASSKGTSGLSYEQYF.

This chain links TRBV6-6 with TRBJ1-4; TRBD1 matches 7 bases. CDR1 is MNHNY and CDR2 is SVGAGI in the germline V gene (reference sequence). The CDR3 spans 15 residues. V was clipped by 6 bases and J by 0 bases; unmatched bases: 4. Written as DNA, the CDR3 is TGTGCCAGCAGATTCGGGACAGCAACTAATGAAAAACTGTTTTTT. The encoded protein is CASRFGTATNEKLFF.

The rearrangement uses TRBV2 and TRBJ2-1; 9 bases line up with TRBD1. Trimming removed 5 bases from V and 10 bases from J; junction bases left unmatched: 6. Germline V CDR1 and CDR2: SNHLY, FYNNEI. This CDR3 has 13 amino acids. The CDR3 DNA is TGTGCCAGCAGTAGGACAGGGGTGGGGGAGCAGTTCTTC. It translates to CASSRTGVGEQFF.

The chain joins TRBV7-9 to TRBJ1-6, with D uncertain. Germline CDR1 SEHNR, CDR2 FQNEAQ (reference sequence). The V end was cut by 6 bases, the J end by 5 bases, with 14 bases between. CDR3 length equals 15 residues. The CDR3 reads CASRYEGVDNSPLHF. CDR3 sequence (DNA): TGTGCCAGCAGGTACGAGGGCGTTGATAATTCACCCCTCCACTTT. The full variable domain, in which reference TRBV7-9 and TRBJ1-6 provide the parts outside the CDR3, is DTGVSQNPRHKITKRGQNVTFRCDPISEHNRLYWYRQTLGQGPEFLTYFQNEAQLEKSRLLSDRFSAERPKGSFSTLEIQRTEQGDSAMYLCASRYEGVDNSPLHFGNGTRLTVT.

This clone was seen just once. In nucleotides, the CDR3 is TGTGCCAGCAGCTCCCCCAAGGGGCCTGGTCGCAATGAGCAGTTCTTC. This gives the protein CASSSPKGPGRNEQFF. This sequence joins TRBV7-9 and TRBJ2-1, with TRBD1 as a possible D gene (5 bases). With 4 bases removed from V and 6 bases from J, the gap between germline ends came to 19 bases. The CDR3 consists of 16 residues. CDR1 is SEHNR and CDR2 is FQNEAQ in the germline V gene (reference sequence).

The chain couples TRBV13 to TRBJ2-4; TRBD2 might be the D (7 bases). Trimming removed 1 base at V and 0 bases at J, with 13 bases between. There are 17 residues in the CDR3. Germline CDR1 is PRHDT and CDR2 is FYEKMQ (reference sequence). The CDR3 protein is CASSLEGGLLAKNIQYF. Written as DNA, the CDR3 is TGTGCCAGCAGCTTAGAGGGGGGACTACTAGCCAAAAACATTCAGTACTTC. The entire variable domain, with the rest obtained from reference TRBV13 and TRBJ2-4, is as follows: AAGVIQSPRHLIKEKRETATLKCYPIPRHDTVYWYQQGPGQDPQFLISFYEKMQSDKGSIPDRFSAQQFSDYHSELNMSSLELGDSALYFCASSLEGGLLAKNIQYFGAGTRLSVL.

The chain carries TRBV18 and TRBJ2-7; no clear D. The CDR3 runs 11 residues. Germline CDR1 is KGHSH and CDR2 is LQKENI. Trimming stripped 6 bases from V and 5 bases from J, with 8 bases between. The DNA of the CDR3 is TGTGCCAGCTCTTTCCAAGACGAGCAGTACTTC. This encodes CASSFQDEQYF.

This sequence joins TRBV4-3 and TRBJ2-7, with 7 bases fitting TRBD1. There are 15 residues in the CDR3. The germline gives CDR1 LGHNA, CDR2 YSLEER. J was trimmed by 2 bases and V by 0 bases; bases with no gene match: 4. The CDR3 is CASSQEERGPYEQYF. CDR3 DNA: TGCGCCAGCAGCCAAGAGGAGAGGGGGCCCTACGAGCAGTACTTC.

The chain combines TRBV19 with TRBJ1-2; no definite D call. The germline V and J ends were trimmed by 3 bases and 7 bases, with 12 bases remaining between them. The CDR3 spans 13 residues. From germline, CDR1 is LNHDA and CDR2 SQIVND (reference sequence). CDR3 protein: CASSIDGVLGYTF. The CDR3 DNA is TGTGCCAGTAGTATTGACGGCGTACTTGGCTACACCTTC.

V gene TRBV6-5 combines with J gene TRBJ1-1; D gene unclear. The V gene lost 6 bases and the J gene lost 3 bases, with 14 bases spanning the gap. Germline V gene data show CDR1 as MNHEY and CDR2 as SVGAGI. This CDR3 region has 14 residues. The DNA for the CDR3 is TGTGCCAGCAGACTCTTGATCTTTGACACTGAAGCTTTCTTT. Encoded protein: CASRLLIFDTEAFF.

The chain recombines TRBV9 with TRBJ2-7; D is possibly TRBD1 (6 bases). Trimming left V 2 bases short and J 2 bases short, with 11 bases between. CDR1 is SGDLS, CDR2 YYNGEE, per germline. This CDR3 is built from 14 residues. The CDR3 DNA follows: TGTGCCAGCAGCGTGAGCAGGGGCCCCTACGAGCAGTACTTC. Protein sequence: CASSVSRGPYEQYF.

CDR3 sequence (DNA): TGTGCCAGCAGCTTAAGGAACACCGGGGAGCTGTTTTTT. Its protein is CASSLRNTGELFF. The rearrangement links TRBV7-6 to TRBJ2-2; no firm D call. V lost 2 bases to trimming and J lost 1 base, with 2 bases between them. The CDR3 is 13 residues long. The V gene's germline CDR1 is SGHVS and CDR2 FNYEAQ.

The CDR3 region is CASIREGSYNEQFF. CDR3 coding DNA: TGTGCCAGCATACGTGAGGGGAGTTACAATGAGCAGTTCTTC. This sequence joins TRBV28 and TRBJ2-1, with D possibly being TRBD1 or TRBD2 (5 bases each). V lost 7 bases, J lost 4 bases, and 14 bases lay in between. Germline CDR1 reads MDHEN; CDR2 reads SYDVKM. The CDR3 spans 14 residues. Filled out from reference TRBV28 and TRBJ2-1, the complete variable domain reads DVKVTQSSRYLVKRTGEKVFLECVQDMDHENMFWYRQDPGLGLRLIYFSYDVKMKEKGDIPEGYSVSREKKERFSLILESASTNQTSMYLCASIREGSYNEQFFGPGTRLTVL.

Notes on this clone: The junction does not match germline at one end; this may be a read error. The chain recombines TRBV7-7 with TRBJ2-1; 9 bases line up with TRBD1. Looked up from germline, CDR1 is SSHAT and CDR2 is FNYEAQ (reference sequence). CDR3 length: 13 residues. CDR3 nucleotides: TGTGCTAGCAGCTGGGACAGGGAGGGTGAGCAGTTCTTC. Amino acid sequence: CASSWDREGEQFF.